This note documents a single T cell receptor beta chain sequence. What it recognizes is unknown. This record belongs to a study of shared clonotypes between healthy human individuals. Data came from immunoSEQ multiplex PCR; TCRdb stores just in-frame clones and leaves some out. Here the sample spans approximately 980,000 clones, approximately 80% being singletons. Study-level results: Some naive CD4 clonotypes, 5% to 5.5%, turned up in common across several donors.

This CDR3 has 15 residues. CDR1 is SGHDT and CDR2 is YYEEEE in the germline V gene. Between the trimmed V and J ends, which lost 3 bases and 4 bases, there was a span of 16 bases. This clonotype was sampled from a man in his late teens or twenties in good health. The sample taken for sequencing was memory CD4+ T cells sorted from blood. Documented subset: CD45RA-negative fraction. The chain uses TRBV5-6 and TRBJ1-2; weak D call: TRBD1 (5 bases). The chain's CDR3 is CASSSGGGILYGYTF. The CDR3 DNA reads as TGTGCCAGCAGCTCGGGTGGGGGTATCCTCTATGGCTACACCTTC.